Listed below are T cell receptor beta chains from one sample, sequenced in a study of blood T cell repertoires in COVID-19. TCRdb keeps only in-frame clones here, not all; method: immunoSEQ multiplex PCR. The sample shows about 120,000 clones, approximately 80% of them seen only once. What was sequenced was peripheral blood. The receptors were sampled from a woman aged 45-59 years with acute or convalescent COVID-19. Both conserved end residues are part of each CDR3. D genes are given only for firm matches. Size is omitted from some rows. Given values are once, few, many or a class for expanded clones.

>.|.|TRBV19|TRBJ1-5
CASNGGLRQPQHF
TGTGCCAGTAACGGGGGGCTAAGGCAGCCCCAGCATTTT
>.|.|TRBV9|TRBJ2-3
CASSVEVGAWNTQYF
TGTGCCAGCAGCGTAGAAGTAGGGGCCTGGAATACGCAGTATTTT
>.|TRBD2|TRBV5-8|TRBJ2-1
CASSRGLAGGLEQFF
TGTGCCAGCAGTCGAGGACTAGCGGGAGGGCTTGAGCAGTTCTTC
>.|.|TRBV7-9|TRBJ2-5
CASSLGGQRETQYF
TGTGCCAGCAGCTTAGGAGGGCAGAGAGAGACCCAGTACTTC
>.|TRBD2|TRBV18|TRBJ2-5
CASSYLAGAETQYF
TGTGCCAGCTCATATCTAGCGGGAGCTGAGACCCAGTACTTC
>.|.|TRBV2|TRBJ2-7
CASSEETVSRQYF
TGTGCCAGCAGTGAGGAGACAGTTTCTAGGCAGTACTTC
>.|.|TRBV5-5|TRBJ2-1
CASSFSTPPGNEQFF
TGTGCCAGCAGCTTTAGCACACCTCCGGGGAATGAGCAGTTCTTC
>.|TRBD1|TRBV29-1|TRBJ2-1
CSVGAGGENEQFF
TGCAGCGTTGGGGCAGGGGGCGAAAATGAGCAGTTCTTC
>.|.|TRBV30|TRBJ2-5
CAWSPQGIEETQYF
TGTGCCTGGAGTCCCCAGGGTATCGAAGAGACCCAGTACTTC
>many|.|TRBV28|TRBJ1-3
CASKGSGASSGNTIYF
TGTGCCAGCAAAGGGTCAGGGGCCAGCTCTGGAAACACCATATATTTT
>.|TRBD1|TRBV2|TRBJ1-5
CASTDKGGPQGRLQPQHF
TGTGCCAGCACCGACAAAGGGGGCCCCCAGGGGCGGCTTCAGCCCCAGCATTTT
>.|.|TRBV6-6|TRBJ2-5
CASSPGGEETQYF
TGTGCCAGCAGCCCTGGAGGGGAAGAGACCCAGTACTTC
>once|.|TRBV7-9|TRBJ2-3
CASSLTLVGADTQYF
TGTGCCAGCAGCTTAACCTTGGTAGGGGCAGATACGCAGTATTTT
>.|TRBD1|TRBV28|TRBJ1-4
CASSTQGASNEKLFF
TGTGCCAGCAGCACACAGGGGGCGTCTAATGAAAAACTGTTTTTT
>.|.|TRBV5-4|TRBJ2-5
CASSPTSSQETQYF
TGTGCCAGCAGCCCGACTAGTTCTCAAGAGACCCAGTACTTC
>.|.|TRBV6-1|TRBJ1-6
CASSESGLYASPLHF
TGTGCCAGCAGTGAATCGGGTTTGTACGCTTCACCCCTCCACTTT
>.|TRBD2|TRBV20-1|TRBJ2-7
CSASGSGRWGEQYF
TGCAGTGCTAGTGGTAGCGGGAGGTGGGGCGAGCAGTACTTC
>.|TRBD2|TRBV3-1/TRBV3-2|TRBJ2-1
CASSLKLAGGGEQFF
TGTGCCAGCAGCCTAAAACTAGCGGGAGGGGGGGAGCAGTTCTTC
>.|.|TRBV20-1|TRBJ1-1
CSASRAMNTEAFF
TGCAGTGCTAGTCGCGCCATGAACACTGAAGCTTTCTTT
>.|.|TRBV3-1/TRBV3-2|TRBJ1-2
CASSQSGTPNYGYTF
TGTGCCAGCAGCCAATCAGGCACACCTAACTATGGCTACACCTTC
>.|.|TRBV29-1|TRBJ2-1
CSEYRAGEQFF
TGCAGCGAATACAGGGCGGGTGAGCAGTTCTTC
>once|TRBD1|TRBV28|TRBJ1-1
CASSGGRGLSEAFF
TGTGCCAGCAGTGGGGGCAGGGGGCTAAGTGAAGCTTTCTTT
>once|TRBD1|TRBV5-1|TRBJ1-2
CASSPAGGAGGYTF
TGCGCCAGCAGCCCGGCAGGGGGCGCGGGAGGCTACACCTTC
>.|.|TRBV29-1|TRBJ2-2
CSVFRMTGELFF
TGCAGCGTTTTTCGTATGACCGGGGAGCTGTTTTTT
>few|TRBD2|TRBV4-2|TRBJ2-1
CASSQGTSGGQDEQFF
TGTGCCAGCAGCCAGGGGACTAGCGGGGGGCAGGATGAGCAGTTCTTC
>.|.|TRBV3-1/TRBV3-2|TRBJ2-6
CASSQEGPGANVLTF
TGTGCCAGCAGCCAAGAGGGGCCTGGGGCCAACGTCCTGACTTTC
>.|.|TRBV11-3|TRBJ1-3
CARGLGGSSGNTIYF
TGTGCCAGGGGACTGGGGGGAAGCAGCGGAAACACCATATATTTT
>.|.|TRBV28|TRBJ1-2
CASWLGEGGYGYTF
TGTGCCAGCTGGTTAGGGGAGGGCGGCTATGGCTACACCTTC
>.|.|TRBV10-1|TRBJ2-2
CASSAVRTGELFF
TGCGCCAGCAGTGCGGTGCGCACCGGGGAGCTGTTTTTT
>.|.|TRBV14|TRBJ1-1
CASSQFLRNSEAFF
TGTGCCAGCAGCCAATTTCTCCGTAACTCTGAAGCTTTCTTT
>once|TRBD1|TRBV9|TRBJ2-7
CASSVGPQTGGASYEQYF
TGTGCCAGCAGCGTAGGCCCCCAGACAGGGGGCGCGAGCTACGAGCAGTACTTC
>.|.|TRBV12-3/TRBV12-4|TRBJ1-2
CASSFEGKSGYTF
TGTGCCAGCAGTTTTGAGGGTAAATCGGGCTACACCTTC
>once|TRBD1|TRBV2|TRBJ1-1
CASTKDRQNTEAFF
TGTGCCAGCACTAAGGACAGGCAGAACACTGAAGCTTTCTTT
>.|TRBD1|TRBV6-1|TRBJ1-1
CASSVGTGNYRNTEAFF
TGTGCCAGCAGTGTAGGGACAGGGAACTATCGGAACACTGAAGCTTTCTTT
>once|.|TRBV29-1|TRBJ1-2
CSVAPGDYGYTF
TGCAGCGTCGCCCCGGGTGACTATGGCTACACCTTC
>.|.|TRBV11-2|TRBJ2-5
CASRQGGEETQYF
TGTGCCAGCAGGCAAGGCGGAGAAGAGACCCAGTACTTC
>.|.|TRBV2|TRBJ1-1
CASSEVGQTNTEAFF
TGTGCCAGCAGTGAAGTGGGACAAACGAACACTGAAGCTTTCTTT